Presented here are 8 T cell receptor beta chains from one specimen sequenced in a study of response to subunit inactivated influenza vaccine. TCRdb re-analysed the RT-PCR reads in MiXCR, keeping a single row per CDR3 protein. The repertoire holds about 180,000 distinct CDR3 sequences, with around 9.2% as singletons. The specimen was non-naive T cells sorted from PBMCs, collected on the day of vaccination. The receptor set was obtained from a man between 45 and 60 years old who received an inactivated influenza vaccine.

This clonotype was recorded a few times. This chain joins TRBV20-1 and TRBJ2-5; TRBD1 matches at 11 bases. Trimming at V came to 6 bases and at J to 4 bases, leaving 10 bases not matched to a gene. The CDR3 has 15 amino acids. Per germline, CDR1 DFQATT and CDR2 SNEGSKA (reference sequence). The CDR3 region has the DNA TGCAGTGCCCTGTCGGACAGGGGGCAGTCAGAGACCCAGTACTTC. Amino acids: CSALSDRGQSETQYF.

The V call is TRBV4-3, the J call TRBJ1-2; D gene unclear. V lost 3 bases, J lost 7 bases, and 9 bases lay in between. The length of the CDR3 is 12 residues. The V gene's germline CDR1 is LGHNA and CDR2 YSLEER. The DNA for the CDR3 is TGCGCCAGCAGCCATGGTCAGTCTGGCTACACCTTC. It translates to CASSHGQSGYTF.

CDR3 nucleotide sequence: TGCAGTGCTCCAGGGCCCGGAGGGACAGATACGCAGTATTTT. It encodes CSAPGPGGTDTQYF. V gene TRBV20-1 combines with J gene TRBJ2-3; TRBD2 might be the D (6 bases). This CDR3 spans 14 amino acids. Per the germline V gene, CDR1 is DFQATT and CDR2 is SNEGSKA (reference sequence). Trimming removed 5 bases from V and 3 bases from J, with 15 bases in between.

This rearrangement joins TRBV5-1 to TRBJ2-5; D is undetermined. The CDR3 covers 14 residues. Trimming pared 4 bases from V and 3 bases from J, leaving 13 bases between. The germline gives CDR1 SGHRS, CDR2 YFSETQ. The CDR3 is CASSPPGYEETQYF. CDR3 coding DNA: TGCGCCAGCAGCCCCCCCGGGTACGAAGAGACCCAGTACTTC.

The chain links TRBV7-2 to TRBJ2-5, with D perhaps matching TRBD2 (7 bases). V was trimmed by 5 bases and J by 2 bases, leaving 18 bases between them. CDR1 is SGHTA and CDR2 is FQGNSA in the germline V gene. The CDR3 has 16 amino acids. The CDR3 DNA follows: TGTGCCAGCAGCCCAGGACTAGGAGGGGGGCAAGAGACCCAGTACTTC. Its protein is CASSPGLGGGQETQYF.

As DNA, the CDR3 is TGCGCCAGCAGCCAGACAGGGGCCGGCTACACCTTC. Protein sequence: CASSQTGAGYTF. This chain uses TRBV4-3 with TRBJ1-2; 8 positions match TRBD1. The CDR3 sequence is 12 residues long. Germline values: CDR1 LGHNA, CDR2 YSLEER. V dropped 3 bases and J dropped 8; count of bases not matched to a gene: 2.

This sequence joins TRBV6-5 and TRBJ2-7; unclear D gene. Germline V gives CDR1 MNHEY, CDR2 SVGAGI. The CDR3 loop spans 13 amino acids. V lost 2 bases to trimming and J lost 3 bases, with 8 bases between them. CDR3 sequence (DNA): TGTGCCAGCAGTTACAACAGAAACTACGAGCAGTACTTC. Amino acids: CASSYNRNYEQYF.

V usage is TRBV30 and J usage is TRBJ2-6; 8 nucleotides align to TRBD1. This CDR3 is 17 amino acids long. CDR1 is GTSNPN, CDR2 SVGIG, per germline (reference sequence). The ends lost 3 bases at V and 4 bases at J; junction bases unmatched: 11. This chain's CDR3 is CAWRTRTGTEGANVLTF. The DNA of the CDR3 is TGTGCCTGGAGGACTCGGACAGGGACTGAAGGGGCCAACGTCCTGACTTTC.